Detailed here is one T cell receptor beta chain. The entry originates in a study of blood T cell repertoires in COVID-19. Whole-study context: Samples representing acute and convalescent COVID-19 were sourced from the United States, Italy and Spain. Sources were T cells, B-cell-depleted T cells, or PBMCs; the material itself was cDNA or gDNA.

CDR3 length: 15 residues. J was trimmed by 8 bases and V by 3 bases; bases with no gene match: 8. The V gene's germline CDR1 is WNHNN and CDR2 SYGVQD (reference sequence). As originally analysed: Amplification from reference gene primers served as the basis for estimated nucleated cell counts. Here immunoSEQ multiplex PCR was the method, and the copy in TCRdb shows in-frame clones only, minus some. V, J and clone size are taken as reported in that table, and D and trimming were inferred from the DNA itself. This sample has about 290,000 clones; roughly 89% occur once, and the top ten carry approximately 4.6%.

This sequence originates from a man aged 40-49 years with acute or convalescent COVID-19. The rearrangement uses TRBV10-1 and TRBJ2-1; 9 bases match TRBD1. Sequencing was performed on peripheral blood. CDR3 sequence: CASSEWGTGKDEQFF. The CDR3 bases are TGCGCCAGCAGTGAATGGGGGACAGGGAAAGATGAGCAGTTCTTC.